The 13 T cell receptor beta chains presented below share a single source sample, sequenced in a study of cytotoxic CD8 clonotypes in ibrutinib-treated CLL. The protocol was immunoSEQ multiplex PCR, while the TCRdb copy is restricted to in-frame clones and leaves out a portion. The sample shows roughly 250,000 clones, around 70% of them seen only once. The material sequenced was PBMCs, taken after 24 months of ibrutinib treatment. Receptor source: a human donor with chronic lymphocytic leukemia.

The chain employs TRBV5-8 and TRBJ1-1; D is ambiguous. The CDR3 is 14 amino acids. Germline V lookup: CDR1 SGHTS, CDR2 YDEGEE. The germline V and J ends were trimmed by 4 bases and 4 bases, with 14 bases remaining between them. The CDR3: CASSLNFGSTEAFF. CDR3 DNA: TGTGCCAGCAGCCTCAATTTCGGGTCCACTGAAGCTTTCTTT.

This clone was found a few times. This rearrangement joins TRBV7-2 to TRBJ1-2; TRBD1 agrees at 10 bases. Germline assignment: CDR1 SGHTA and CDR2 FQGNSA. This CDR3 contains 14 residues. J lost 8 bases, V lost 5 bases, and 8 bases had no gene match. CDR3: CASSPTGGTYGYTF. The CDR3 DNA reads TGTGCCAGCAGCCCGACAGGGGGCACTTACGGCTACACCTTC.

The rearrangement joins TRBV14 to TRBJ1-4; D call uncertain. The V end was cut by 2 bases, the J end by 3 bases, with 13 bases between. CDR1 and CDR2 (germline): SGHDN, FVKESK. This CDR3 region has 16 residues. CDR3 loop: CASSQRRSGANEKLFF. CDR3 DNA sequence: TGTGCCAGCAGCCAAAGAAGGTCAGGTGCTAATGAAAAACTGTTTTTT.

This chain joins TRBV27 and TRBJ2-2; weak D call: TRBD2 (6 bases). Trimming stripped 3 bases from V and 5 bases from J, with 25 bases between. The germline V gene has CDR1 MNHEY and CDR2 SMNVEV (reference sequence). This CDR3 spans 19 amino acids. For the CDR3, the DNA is TGTGCCAGCAGTTTGGGTCAGGGAATCAACGGAGGGAGAACCGGGGAGCTGTTTTTT. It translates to CASSLGQGINGGRTGELFF.

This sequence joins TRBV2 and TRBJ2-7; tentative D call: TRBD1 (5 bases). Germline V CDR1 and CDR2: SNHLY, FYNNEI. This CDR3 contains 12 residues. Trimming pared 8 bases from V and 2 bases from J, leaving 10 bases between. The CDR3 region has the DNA TGTGCCAGCCAGGAAGGGGCCTACGAGCAGTACTTC. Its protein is CASQEGAYEQYF. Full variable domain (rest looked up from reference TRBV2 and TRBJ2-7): EPEVTQTPSHQVTQMGQEVILRCVPISNHLYFYWYRQILGQKVEFLVSFYNNEISEKSEIFDDQFSVERPDGSNFTLKIRSTKLEDSAMYFCASQEGAYEQYFGPGTRLTVT.

CDR3 DNA sequence: TGTGCCAGCAGCTTAAACGGGGGTATGTCGGAGACCCAGTACTTC. Its translation: CASSLNGGMSETQYF. The chain combines TRBV7-3 with TRBJ2-5, with a weak D call TRBD2 (6 bases). V dropped 1 base and J dropped 5 bases, with 14 bases sitting between them. Germline lookup yields CDR1 SGHTA and CDR2 FQGTGA. The CDR3 spans 15 residues.

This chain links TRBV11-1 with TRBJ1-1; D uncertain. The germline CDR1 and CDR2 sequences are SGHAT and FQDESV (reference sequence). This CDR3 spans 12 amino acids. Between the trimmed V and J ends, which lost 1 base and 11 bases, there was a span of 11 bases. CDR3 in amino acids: CASSLVGSRAFF. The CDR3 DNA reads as TGTGCCAGCAGCTTAGTGGGGAGTCGGGCTTTCTTT.

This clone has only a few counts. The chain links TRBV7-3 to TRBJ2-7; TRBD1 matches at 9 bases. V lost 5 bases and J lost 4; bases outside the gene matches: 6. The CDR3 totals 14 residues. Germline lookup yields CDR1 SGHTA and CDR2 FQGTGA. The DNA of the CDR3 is TGTGCCAGCAGCCCCCCGGGACAGGGATACGAGCAGTACTTC. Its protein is CASSPPGQGYEQYF.

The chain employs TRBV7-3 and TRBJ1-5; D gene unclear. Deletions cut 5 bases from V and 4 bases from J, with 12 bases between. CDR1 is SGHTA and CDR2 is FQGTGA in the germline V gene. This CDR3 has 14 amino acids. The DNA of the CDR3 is TGTGCCAGCAGCCTCTCAGCAGGTAATCAGCCCCAGCATTTT. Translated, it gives CASSLSAGNQPQHF.

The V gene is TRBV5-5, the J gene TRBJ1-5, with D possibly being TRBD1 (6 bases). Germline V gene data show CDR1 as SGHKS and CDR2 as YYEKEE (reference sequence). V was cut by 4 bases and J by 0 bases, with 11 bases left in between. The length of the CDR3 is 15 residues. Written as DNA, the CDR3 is TGTGCCAGCAGCGGAGGGGGATATAGCAATCAGCCCCAGCATTTT. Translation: CASSGGGYSNQPQHF. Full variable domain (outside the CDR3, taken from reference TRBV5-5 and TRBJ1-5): DAGVTQSPTHLIKTRGQQVTLRCSPISGHKSVSWYQQVLGQGPQFIFQYYEKEERGRGNFPDRFSARQFPNYSSELNVNALLLGDSALYLCASSGGGYSNQPQHFGDGTRLSIL.

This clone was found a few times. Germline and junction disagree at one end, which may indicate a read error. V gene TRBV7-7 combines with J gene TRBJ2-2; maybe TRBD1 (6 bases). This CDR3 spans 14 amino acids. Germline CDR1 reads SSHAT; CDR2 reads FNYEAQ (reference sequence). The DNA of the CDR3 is TGTGCTAGCAGCCCTAACAGGGCAACCGGGGAGCTGTTTTTT. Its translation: CASSPNRATGELFF.

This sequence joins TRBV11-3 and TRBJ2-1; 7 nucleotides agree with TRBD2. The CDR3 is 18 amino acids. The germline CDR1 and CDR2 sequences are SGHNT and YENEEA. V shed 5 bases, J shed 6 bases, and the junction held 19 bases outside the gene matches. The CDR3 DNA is TGTGCCAGCAGCCACGCACTAGCGCCCAATCTGGGAGTCAATGAGCAGTTCTTC. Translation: CASSHALAPNLGVNEQFF.

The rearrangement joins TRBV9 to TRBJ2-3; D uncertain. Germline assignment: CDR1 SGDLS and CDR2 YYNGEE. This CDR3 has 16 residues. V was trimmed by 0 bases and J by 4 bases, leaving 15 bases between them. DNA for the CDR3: TGTGCCAGCAGCGTAGGTGGAAGGAGCTCTTCAGATACGCAGTATTTT. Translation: CASSVGGRSSSDTQYF.